The 30 T cell receptor beta chains reported below all come from one sample, sequenced in a study of tumor-infiltrating lymphocytes in primary liver carcinoma listed by TCRdb under 2017. Blood RNA was extracted from unsorted whole blood using TRIzol reagent, and germline DNA was obtained with the DNeasy Blood & Tissue kit. Sequencing used an Illumina HiSeq 2500. A constant-region primer and ProtoScript II reverse transcriptase were used to reverse-transcribe TCRbeta-specific cDNA from roughly 500 ng total RNA. Construction of the TCRbeta libraries relied on three nested rounds of multiplex PCR, following a slightly modified ARM-PCR procedure. The first two PCR rounds used multiplex TRBV1-TRBV30 forward primers with a Cbeta reverse primer, each for about 10 cycles. The public reads were reanalyzed by TCRdb: fastp trimming at Q25, MiXCR alignment, in-frame beta chains only. Entries that share a CDR3 protein sequence are merged under the most common genes and DNA. Here the sample has about 310,000 distinct CDR3 sequences; 58% occur a single time. The top ten clones comprise over 15% of the sample.

Input material: peripheral blood. These receptor sequences come from a woman under 40 with primary liver carcinoma and hepatitis B virus infection.

In its sample, this clonotype was seen a few times. A junction end diverges from the germline sequence, so it may reflect a read error. DNA for the CDR3: TGTGCCAGCAGTCGACAGGGCCCAGAGGCCCAGTACTTC. Translating it yields CASSRQGPEAQYF. The V call is TRBV12-3 or TRBV12-4, the J call TRBJ2-5; TRBD1 agrees at 7 bases. The CDR3 has 13 residues.

V gene TRBV6-6 combines with J gene TRBJ2-4, with unresolved D. V was clipped by 5 bases and J by 3 bases, with 14 bases between them. The CDR3 runs 15 residues. The germline V gene encodes CDR1 MNHNY and CDR2 SVGAGI (reference sequence). Written as DNA, the CDR3 is TGTGCCAGCAGTCCGGGTGCGATGGGCAAAAACATTCAGTACTTC. Its translation is CASSPGAMGKNIQYF.

This clonotype has at least ten counts. This chain joins TRBV12-3 or TRBV12-4 and TRBJ1-5; D gene unclear. The CDR3 extends over 14 amino acids. Trimming took 6 bases from V and 3 from J, leaving 12 bases between them. The CDR3 protein is CASSLGEFNQPQHF. CDR3 DNA: TGTGCCAGCAGCCTCGGGGAGTTCAATCAGCCCCAGCATTTT.

This clonotype was observed a handful of times. V usage is TRBV29-1 and J usage is TRBJ2-7, with 7 nucleotides matching TRBD2. The CDR3 has 12 residues. The junction had 10 bases not matched to a gene; V was cut back by 4 bases and J by 10 bases. Per the germline V gene, CDR1 is SQVTM and CDR2 is ANQGSEA. CDR3 sequence: CSVGEGQYSQYF. The CDR3 DNA reads as TGCAGCGTTGGGGAGGGCCAGTATAGCCAGTACTTC.

This chain joins TRBV5-1 and TRBJ1-2, with 12 bases identical to TRBD1. The germline gives CDR1 SGHRS, CDR2 YFSETQ. The ends lost 4 bases at V and 7 bases at J; junction bases unmatched: 8. The CDR3 consists of 15 residues. CDR3 DNA: TGCGCCAGCAGCGGGACAGGGGGCGCTTTTTGTGGCTACACCTTC. This translates into CASSGTGGAFCGYTF. Complete variable domain (other parts from reference TRBV5-1 and TRBJ1-2): KAGVTQTPRYLIKTRGQQVTLSCSPISGHRSVSWYQQTPGQGLQFLFEYFSETQRNKGNFPGRFSGRQFSNSRSEMNVSTLELGDSALYLCASSGTGGAFCGYTFGSGTRLTVV.

V gene TRBV18 combines with J gene TRBJ1-1; a possible D gene is TRBD1 (5 bases). Trimming removed 1 base from V and 3 bases from J, with 6 bases in between. This CDR3 is 13 amino acids long. The germline gives CDR1 KGHSH, CDR2 LQKENI. CDR3 sequence reads: CASSPLGDTEAFF. The CDR3 DNA reads TGTGCCAGCTCACCACTGGGGGACACTGAAGCTTTCTTT.

Regarding this clonotype: This likely comes from a read error, as the CDR3 has no conserved phenylalanine or tryptophan at its end. The V gene is TRBV11-1, the J gene TRBJ2-5, with D perhaps matching TRBD2 (6 bases). The length of the CDR3 is 17 residues. Germline CDR1 and CDR2: SGHAT and FQDESV (reference sequence). The CDR3, as DNA: TGTGCCAGCAGCCCCTGGAAGGCGGGAACCCTCCAAGAGTCCCAGTACGTC. It encodes CASSPWKAGTLQESQYV.

The V gene is TRBV28, the J gene TRBJ2-7; D possibly uses TRBD1 or TRBD2 (5 bases each). V gave up 3 bases and J gave up 6 bases, with 18 bases separating them. Germline-derived CDR1 and CDR2 are MDHEN and SYDVKM. The CDR3 is 15 amino acids. The CDR3 coding sequence is TGTGCCAGCAGTTTCTCCTCCGGGACCAAAACCGAGCAGTACTTC. The encoded protein is CASSFSSGTKTEQYF.

V and J are TRBV6-1 and TRBJ2-7, with 10 bases aligning to TRBD1. V lost 8 bases to trimming and J lost 5 bases; unmatched junction nucleotides: 12. Germline V gene lookup returns CDR1 MNHNS and CDR2 SASEGT. CDR3 length equals 15 residues. The CDR3 DNA reads TGTGCCAGCTACTCCCGGGACAGGGGTCTTGACGAGCAGTACTTC. This encodes CASYSRDRGLDEQYF.

Details on this clonotype: Given a much more abundant clone one base away, this may be a read error. The chain combines TRBV29-1 with TRBJ1-1; D perhaps matches TRBD1 (6 bases). The CDR3 is 13 amino acids. CDR1 and CDR2 (germline): SQVTM, ANQGSEA. Trimming took 7 bases from V and 4 from J, leaving 16 bases between them. As DNA, the CDR3 is TGCAGCGGCCGACGGGGGGCTGGCACTGAAGCTTTCTTT. This sequence encodes CSGRRGAGTEAFF.

The rearrangement links TRBV28 to TRBJ2-7; TRBD1 aligns across 9 bases. J was trimmed by 5 bases and V by 7 bases; bases with no gene match: 9. Germline lookup yields CDR1 MDHEN and CDR2 SYDVKM. CDR3 size: 14 residues. The CDR3 reads CASTQPGQGHEQYF. CDR3 coding DNA: TGTGCCAGCACCCAACCGGGACAGGGCCACGAGCAGTACTTC.

For this clonotype: A read error may account for a junction end that differs from germline. The V call is TRBV11-2, the J call TRBJ2-5; D possibly uses TRBD1 or TRBD2 (5 bases each). CDR1 SGHAT and CDR2 FQNNGV come from the germline V gene. CDR3 size: 19 residues. CDR3 residues: CASSLGGLSRGHIQESQYF. The CDR3 DNA is TGTGCCAGCAGCTTAGGGGGCCTTTCGAGGGGCCATATACAAGAGAGCCAGTACTTC.

About this clonotype: This may be a read error: a much more frequent sequence differs by one nucleotide. The J gene is TRBJ1-2, the V gene TRBV6-1, with 10 nucleotides matching TRBD1. This CDR3 spans 15 amino acids. Per germline, CDR1 MNHNS and CDR2 SASEGT. After removal of 6 bases from V and 3 bases from J, the junction contained 7 bases not matched to a gene. CDR3 nucleotides: TGTGCCAGCAGGCCGAGACAGGGGGCGCACTATGGCTACACCTTC. It is translated as CASRPRQGAHYGYTF.

This clonotype came up a few times. The gene calls are TRBV6-2 or TRBV6-3 and TRBJ2-2; D possibly corresponds to TRBD2 (6 bases). V dropped 0 bases and J dropped 6 bases, with 11 bases sitting between them. The length of the CDR3 is 15 residues. Germline V gene sequence: CDR1 MNHEY, CDR2 SVGEGT. The CDR3 spells CASSYSGGWAGELFF. The CDR3, as DNA: TGTGCCAGCAGTTACTCCGGGGGATGGGCCGGGGAGCTGTTTTTT.

This clonotype was detected once. This likely comes from a read error, as the CDR3 has no conserved phenylalanine or tryptophan at its end. The CDR3 loop reads CASSWASGSSYEQYL. The CDR3, as DNA: TGTGCCAGCAGTTGGGCTAGCGGGAGCTCCTACGAGCAGTACTTA. The chain couples TRBV6-2 or TRBV6-3 to TRBJ2-7; 10 nucleotides agree with TRBD2. With 4 bases clipped from V and 0 bases from J, the junction kept 3 bases outside the gene matches. This CDR3 contains 15 residues. The germline gives CDR1 MNHEY, CDR2 SVGEGT.

This clonotype was found a few times. With a much larger clone just one base away, this may be a read error. This rearrangement joins TRBV11-3 to TRBJ2-4; possible D gene TRBD2, 7 bases. This CDR3 is built from 14 residues. Trimming stripped 5 bases from V and 3 bases from J, with 11 bases between. Germline CDR1 and CDR2: SGHNT and YENEEA. CDR3 nucleotides: TGTGCCAGCAGCCGGGGGGCAGTCAAAAACATTCAGTACTTC. It translates to CASSRGAVKNIQYF.

The V call is TRBV6-5, the J call TRBJ1-6; D possibly corresponds to TRBD1 (5 bases). The CDR3 has 14 residues. Trimming shortened V by 5 bases and J by 4 bases, and 9 bases separated the two germline ends. The germline CDR1 and CDR2 sequences are MNHEY and SVGAGI. CDR3: CASSNDSYNSPLHF. DNA for the CDR3: TGTGCCAGCAGTAACGACAGTTATAATTCACCCCTCCACTTT.

This clonotype was seen at least ten times. The chain joins TRBV4-3 to TRBJ2-7, with 8 bases that match TRBD1. V shed 0 bases, J shed 5 bases, and the junction held 3 bases outside the gene matches. The CDR3 contains 14 residues. The V gene's germline CDR1 is LGHNA and CDR2 YSLEER. The CDR3 reads CASSQDRGLDEQYF. Here the CDR3 DNA reads TGCGCCAGCAGCCAAGACAGGGGGCTCGACGAGCAGTACTTC.

Comment on this clonotype: An end of the junction differs from the germline gene, which may be a read error. This rearrangement joins TRBV28 to TRBJ1-5, with a weak D call TRBD1 (6 bases). Germline CDR1 is MDHEN and CDR2 is SYDVKM. This CDR3 contains 17 residues. The CDR3 loop is CASSLGHSLGGNQPRHF. The CDR3 nucleotides are TGTGCCAGCAGTTTGGGGCATTCCCTTGGGGGCAATCAGCCCCGGCATTTT.

As for this clonotype: One junction end disagrees with the germline gene, perhaps due to a read error. The V gene is TRBV11-2, the J gene TRBJ2-2; D may be TRBD1 (6 bases). Looked up from germline, CDR1 is SGHAT and CDR2 is FQNNGV. The CDR3 is 14 amino acids. The CDR3 loop reads CASNLSQGTGELFF. CDR3 nucleotides: TGTGCCAGCAACTTATCCCAGGGGACCGGGGAGCTGTTTTTC. Complete variable domain (other parts from reference TRBV11-2 and TRBJ2-2): EAGVAQSPRYKIIEKRQSVAFWCNPISGHATLYWYQQILGQGPKLLIQFQNNGVVDDSQLPKDRFSAERLKGVDSTLKIQPAKLEDSAVYLCASNLSQGTGELFFGEGSRLTVL.

The rearrangement links TRBV5-6 to TRBJ1-2; D gene uncertain. The germline V gene encodes CDR1 SGHDT and CDR2 YYEEEE. This CDR3 is 19 amino acids long. The ends were cut back, 1 base at V and 2 bases at J, with 24 bases in the middle. The CDR3 coding sequence is TGTGCCAGCAGCTTGCTGACGGGAGTTAACAAACGGGGAAACTATGGCTACACCTTC. This codes for CASSLLTGVNKRGNYGYTF.

The chain carries TRBV7-9 and TRBJ2-1; D unclear. The CDR3 is 12 residues long. CDR1 and CDR2 (germline): SEHNR, FQNEAQ (reference sequence). Trimming left V 2 bases short and J 5 bases short, with 4 bases between. The CDR3 here is CASSLIDNEQFF. CDR3 nucleotide sequence: TGTGCCAGCAGCTTAATAGACAATGAGCAGTTCTTC. The variable domain in full, with the rest retrieved from reference TRBV7-9 and TRBJ2-1, is DTGVSQNPRHKITKRGQNVTFRCDPISEHNRLYWYRQTLGQGPEFLTYFQNEAQLEKSRLLSDRFSAERPKGSFSTLEIQRTEQGDSAMYLCASSLIDNEQFFGPGTRLTVL.

With regard to this clonotype: This sequence may be a read error, since a much larger clone differs from it by one base. V is TRBV4-2 and J is TRBJ2-5; no clear D gene. Germline lookup yields CDR1 LGHNA and CDR2 YNFKEQ. The CDR3 is made up of 16 amino acids. CDR3 region: CASRQEDSSRWETQYF. CDR3 in DNA: TGTGCCAGCAGACAAGAGGATAGTAGCCGGTGGGAGACCCAGTACTTC.

In regard to this clonotype: The CDR3 carries no conserved terminal phenylalanine or tryptophan, so it likely arises from a read error. This sequence joins TRBV6-5 and TRBJ1-5, with a weak D call TRBD1 (6 bases). Germline CDR1 reads MNHEY; CDR2 reads SVGAGI. The CDR3 covers 14 residues. Trimming took off 2 bases at V and 6 bases at J, with 11 bases between the two ends. The CDR3 region has the DNA TGTGCCAGCAGTTACAGCGGGGGGCGTCAGCCCCAGCATCTT. It encodes CASSYSGGRQPQHL.

The V call is TRBV5-6, the J call TRBJ1-4; D call uncertain. Per the germline V gene, CDR1 is SGHDT and CDR2 is YYEEEE. The length of the CDR3 is 14 residues. Trimming removed 6 bases at V and 7 bases at J, with 16 bases between. The CDR3 region is CASILAWLSEKLFF. The CDR3 DNA follows: TGTGCCAGCATATTGGCTTGGCTGAGTGAAAAACTGTTTTTT.

This clonotype has at least ten counts. This CDR3 is CASGVTNTGELFF. CDR3 nucleotide sequence: TGTGCCAGCGGGGTTACGAACACCGGGGAGCTGTTTTTT. The rearrangement links TRBV11-2 to TRBJ2-2, with D unclear. This CDR3 has 13 amino acids. V lost 8 bases and J 0 bases, leaving 7 bases between the germline ends. Germline CDR1 SGHAT, CDR2 FQNNGV.

This clonotype was picked up a small number of times. J is TRBJ2-1 and V is TRBV5-1, with unresolved D. Germline CDR1 SGHRS, CDR2 YFSETQ. The V and J ends lost 7 bases and 1 base respectively, with 12 bases between them. The length of the CDR3 is 14 residues. The CDR3 DNA reads as TGCGCCAGCCGAGCTGACTCGTCCTACAATGAGCAGTTCTTC. This gives the protein CASRADSSYNEQFF.

On this clonotype itself: A much larger clone differs from this one at a single base, so this may be a read error. This chain joins TRBV12-3 or TRBV12-4 and TRBJ2-7, with 8 bases that match TRBD1. The CDR3 sequence is 14 residues long. The CDR3 protein is CASSFTGQGGEQCF. The CDR3 nucleotides are TGTGCCAGCAGTTTCACCGGACAGGGTGGCGAGCAGTGCTTC.

This clonotype has only a few counts. The rearrangement joins TRBV12-3 or TRBV12-4 to TRBJ2-2, with 10 bases lining up with TRBD2. J lost 7 bases, V lost 7 bases, and 3 bases had no gene match. This CDR3 is 13 amino acids long. The CDR3 protein is CASTSGRGGELFF. The DNA for the CDR3 is TGTGCCAGCACCAGCGGGAGGGGCGGGGAGCTGTTTTTT.

The chain is built from TRBV6-1 and TRBJ1-1; no clear D. Between the trimmed V and J ends, which lost 10 bases and 5 bases, there was a span of 14 bases. This CDR3 has 12 residues. Germline V CDR1 and CDR2: MNHNS, SASEGT. The CDR3 loop reads CAILTGDTEAFF. Here the CDR3 DNA reads TGTGCCATCCTGACGGGCGATACTGAAGCTTTCTTT.